This T cell receptor beta chain comes out of a study of cytomegalovirus exposure and HLA in healthy donors. PCR employed 60 Vbeta and 13 Jbeta primers. Some clones are missing from TCRdb's copy, which holds only in-frame ones; the method was immunoSEQ multiplex PCR. This repertoire includes approximately 54,000 clones. General study findings and limits: Rare sequences made up most TCRs, while some public TCRs were found in many donors. Among TCR beta chains of equal frequency, HLA-associated ones were more clonally expanded in a later analysis. A list of about 180 TCR beta chains associated with cytomegalovirus was given. Common viral pathogens seemed, in a later analysis, to connect with several of the most significant clusters.

The CDR3 totals 16 residues. The germline V gene has CDR1 MNHNS and CDR2 SASEGT. Remarks on this clone: Its antigen is undetermined. The junction and the germline gene differ at one end; a read error may be behind it.

The chain is built from TRBV6-1 and TRBJ2-3, with TRBD2 matching over 10 bases. This receptor was taken from a woman between 40 and 50 years old in good health and CMV-seronegative. The material sequenced was PBMCs. The CDR3 DNA reads as TGTGCCAGCAGTGAAGCGTCAGCGGGAGGGGCGGATAAGCAGTATTTT. It specifies CASSEASAGGADKQYF.